This T cell receptor (beta chain) originates from a study of sequential checkpoint blockade in melanoma. Treatment here: randomized to nivolumab then ipilimumab (arm A) or the reverse (arm B). DNA-damaging chemotherapy had not been given to any patient beforehand. This clone was observed a single time. Data came from immunoSEQ multiplex PCR; TCRdb stores just in-frame clones and leaves some out. The sample has some 3,500 clones, roughly 17% seen once. CDR3 length equals 16 residues. The ends were cut back, 6 bases at V and 3 bases at J, with 17 bases in the middle. Germline lookup yields CDR1 LNHDA and CDR2 SQIVND (reference sequence).

The sample consisted of tumor tissue (inferred from file names), taken from a patient given nivolumab and ipilimumab in sequence. The gene calls are TRBV19 and TRBJ1-4, with D perhaps TRBD1 (6 bases). The TCR originated in a human donor with melanoma. The CDR3, as DNA: TGTGCCAGTAGCAGAACACAGGGTGCGGCTAATGAAAAACTGTTTTTT. Its protein product is CASSRTQGAANEKLFF.